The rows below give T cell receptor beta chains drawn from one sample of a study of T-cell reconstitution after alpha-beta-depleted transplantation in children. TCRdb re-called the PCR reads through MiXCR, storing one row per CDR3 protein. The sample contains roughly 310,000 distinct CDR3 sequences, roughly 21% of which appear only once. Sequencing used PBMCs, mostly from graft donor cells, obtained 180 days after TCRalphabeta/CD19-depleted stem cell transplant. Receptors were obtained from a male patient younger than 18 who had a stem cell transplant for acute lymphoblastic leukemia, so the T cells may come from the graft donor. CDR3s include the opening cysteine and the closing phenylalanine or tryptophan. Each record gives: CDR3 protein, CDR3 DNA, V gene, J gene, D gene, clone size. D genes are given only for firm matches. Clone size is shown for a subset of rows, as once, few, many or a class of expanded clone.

cdr3_aa: CASSLRAGYYNEQFF
cdr3_nt: TGTGCCAGCAGTCTGAGGGCAGGGTACTACAATGAGCAGTTCTTC
v_call: TRBV27
j_call: TRBJ2-1
d_call: .
clone_size: few

cdr3_aa: CSAREWSSYNEQFF
cdr3_nt: TGCAGTGCTAGAGAATGGAGCTCCTACAATGAGCAGTTCTTC
v_call: TRBV20-1
j_call: TRBJ2-1
d_call: .
clone_size: .

cdr3_aa: CASSRLSKKLFF
cdr3_nt: TGTGCCAGCAGCCGTCTATCCAAAAAACTGTTTTTT
v_call: TRBV16
j_call: TRBJ1-4
d_call: .
clone_size: .

cdr3_aa: CASSLVTLGEQFF
cdr3_nt: TGTGCCAGCAGCTTAGTCACGCTGGGTGAGCAGTTCTTC
v_call: TRBV7-7
j_call: TRBJ2-1
d_call: .
clone_size: .

cdr3_aa: CAISPHGGVHRSTQYF
cdr3_nt: TGTGCCATCAGTCCCCATGGGGGAGTTCACAGAAGTACGCAGTATTTT
v_call: TRBV10-3
j_call: TRBJ2-3
d_call: .
clone_size: few

cdr3_aa: CASSFGRPGTDTQYF
cdr3_nt: TGTGCCAGCAGCTTCGGGAGGCCAGGGACAGATACGCAGTATTTT
v_call: TRBV7-3
j_call: TRBJ2-3
d_call: TRBD2
clone_size: few

cdr3_aa: CASSLDSGQRTYEQYF
cdr3_nt: TGTGCCAGCAGTTTGGACAGCGGACAGCGAACCTACGAGCAGTACTTC
v_call: TRBV12-3/TRBV12-4
j_call: TRBJ2-7
d_call: .
clone_size: few

cdr3_aa: CAISDLAGGPREQFF
cdr3_nt: TGTGCCATCAGTGATCTAGCGGGAGGGCCAAGAGAGCAGTTCTTC
v_call: TRBV10-3
j_call: TRBJ2-1
d_call: TRBD2
clone_size: .

cdr3_aa: CASSAVRLGTEAFF
cdr3_nt: TGTGCCAGCAGCGCCGTTCGGCTGGGCACTGAAGCTTTCTTT
v_call: TRBV11-2
j_call: TRBJ1-1
d_call: .
clone_size: .

cdr3_aa: CASSRIQGRSTDTQYF
cdr3_nt: TGCGCCAGCAGCCGCATACAGGGGAGAAGTACAGATACGCAGTATTTT
v_call: TRBV4-1
j_call: TRBJ2-3
d_call: TRBD1
clone_size: .

cdr3_aa: CASSLVLGAYYGYTF
cdr3_nt: TGTGCCAGCAGCTTAGTGTTGGGGGCATACTATGGCTACACCTTC
v_call: TRBV7-9
j_call: TRBJ1-2
d_call: .
clone_size: few

cdr3_aa: CASRRWYSEETQYF
cdr3_nt: TGTGCCAGCAGGCGATGGTACAGCGAAGAGACCCAGTACTTC
v_call: TRBV2
j_call: TRBJ2-5
d_call: .
clone_size: .

cdr3_aa: CASSSQPGLRETQYF
cdr3_nt: TGTGCCAGCAGCTCGCAACCGGGACTTAGAGAGACCCAGTACTTC
v_call: TRBV7-3
j_call: TRBJ2-5
d_call: .
clone_size: .

cdr3_aa: CASSLRTLGEQYF
cdr3_nt: TGTGCCAGCAGCCTCCGGACCCTTGGCGAGCAGTACTTC
v_call: TRBV7-2
j_call: TRBJ2-7
d_call: .
clone_size: .

cdr3_aa: CASSLVAGTGELFF
cdr3_nt: TGCGCCAGCAGCTTGGTAGCGGGCACCGGGGAGCTGTTTTTT
v_call: TRBV5-1
j_call: TRBJ2-2
d_call: TRBD2
clone_size: .

cdr3_aa: CASSLVGSETQYF
cdr3_nt: TGCGCCAGCAGCTTGGTAGGGTCAGAGACCCAGTACTTC
v_call: TRBV5-1
j_call: TRBJ2-5
d_call: .
clone_size: .

cdr3_aa: CASSASGYSYNEQFF
cdr3_nt: TGTGCCAGCAGTGCTAGCGGTTACTCCTACAATGAGCAGTTCTTC
v_call: TRBV6-2/TRBV6-3
j_call: TRBJ2-1
d_call: TRBD2
clone_size: .

cdr3_aa: CASSYSWTGGGYEQYF
cdr3_nt: TGTGCCAGCAGTTACTCGTGGACAGGTGGTGGCTACGAGCAGTACTTC
v_call: TRBV6-5
j_call: TRBJ2-7
d_call: TRBD1
clone_size: .

cdr3_aa: CASSPENQYEQYF
cdr3_nt: TGTGCCAGCAGCCCCGAAAACCAGTACGAGCAGTACTTC
v_call: TRBV7-2
j_call: TRBJ2-7
d_call: .
clone_size: few

cdr3_aa: CASSSWTSGRVEFF
cdr3_nt: TGTGCCAGCAGCTCATGGACTAGCGGGAGGGTCGAGTTCTTC
v_call: TRBV5-6
j_call: TRBJ2-1
d_call: TRBD2
clone_size: few

cdr3_aa: CSARGPKTLRPYEQYF
cdr3_nt: TGCAGTGCTAGGGGCCCTAAGACGCTAAGACCCTACGAGCAGTACTTC
v_call: TRBV20-1
j_call: TRBJ2-7
d_call: .
clone_size: many

cdr3_aa: CASSLDGASGRIYNEQFF
cdr3_nt: TGTGCCAGCAGCTTAGATGGAGCTAGCGGGAGGATATACAATGAGCAGTTCTTC
v_call: TRBV11-2
j_call: TRBJ2-1
d_call: TRBD2
clone_size: .

cdr3_aa: CASSTRTSATYNEQFF
cdr3_nt: TGCGCCAGCAGCACTAGGACTAGCGCTACCTACAATGAGCAGTTCTTC
v_call: TRBV5-1
j_call: TRBJ2-1
d_call: TRBD2
clone_size: .

cdr3_aa: CASSVLANNYEQYF
cdr3_nt: TGCGCCAGCAGCGTGCTAGCGAATAACTACGAGCAGTACTTC
v_call: TRBV5-1
j_call: TRBJ2-7
d_call: .
clone_size: few

cdr3_aa: CSASSTRPGGNEQFF
cdr3_nt: TGCAGCGCTTCCTCTACTAGGCCCGGCGGCAATGAGCAGTTCTTC
v_call: TRBV29-1
j_call: TRBJ2-1
d_call: .
clone_size: few

cdr3_aa: CASSPEGRRDYGYTF
cdr3_nt: TGCGCCAGCAGCCCGGAGGGCAGGAGGGACTATGGCTACACCTTC
v_call: TRBV5-1
j_call: TRBJ1-2
d_call: .
clone_size: .